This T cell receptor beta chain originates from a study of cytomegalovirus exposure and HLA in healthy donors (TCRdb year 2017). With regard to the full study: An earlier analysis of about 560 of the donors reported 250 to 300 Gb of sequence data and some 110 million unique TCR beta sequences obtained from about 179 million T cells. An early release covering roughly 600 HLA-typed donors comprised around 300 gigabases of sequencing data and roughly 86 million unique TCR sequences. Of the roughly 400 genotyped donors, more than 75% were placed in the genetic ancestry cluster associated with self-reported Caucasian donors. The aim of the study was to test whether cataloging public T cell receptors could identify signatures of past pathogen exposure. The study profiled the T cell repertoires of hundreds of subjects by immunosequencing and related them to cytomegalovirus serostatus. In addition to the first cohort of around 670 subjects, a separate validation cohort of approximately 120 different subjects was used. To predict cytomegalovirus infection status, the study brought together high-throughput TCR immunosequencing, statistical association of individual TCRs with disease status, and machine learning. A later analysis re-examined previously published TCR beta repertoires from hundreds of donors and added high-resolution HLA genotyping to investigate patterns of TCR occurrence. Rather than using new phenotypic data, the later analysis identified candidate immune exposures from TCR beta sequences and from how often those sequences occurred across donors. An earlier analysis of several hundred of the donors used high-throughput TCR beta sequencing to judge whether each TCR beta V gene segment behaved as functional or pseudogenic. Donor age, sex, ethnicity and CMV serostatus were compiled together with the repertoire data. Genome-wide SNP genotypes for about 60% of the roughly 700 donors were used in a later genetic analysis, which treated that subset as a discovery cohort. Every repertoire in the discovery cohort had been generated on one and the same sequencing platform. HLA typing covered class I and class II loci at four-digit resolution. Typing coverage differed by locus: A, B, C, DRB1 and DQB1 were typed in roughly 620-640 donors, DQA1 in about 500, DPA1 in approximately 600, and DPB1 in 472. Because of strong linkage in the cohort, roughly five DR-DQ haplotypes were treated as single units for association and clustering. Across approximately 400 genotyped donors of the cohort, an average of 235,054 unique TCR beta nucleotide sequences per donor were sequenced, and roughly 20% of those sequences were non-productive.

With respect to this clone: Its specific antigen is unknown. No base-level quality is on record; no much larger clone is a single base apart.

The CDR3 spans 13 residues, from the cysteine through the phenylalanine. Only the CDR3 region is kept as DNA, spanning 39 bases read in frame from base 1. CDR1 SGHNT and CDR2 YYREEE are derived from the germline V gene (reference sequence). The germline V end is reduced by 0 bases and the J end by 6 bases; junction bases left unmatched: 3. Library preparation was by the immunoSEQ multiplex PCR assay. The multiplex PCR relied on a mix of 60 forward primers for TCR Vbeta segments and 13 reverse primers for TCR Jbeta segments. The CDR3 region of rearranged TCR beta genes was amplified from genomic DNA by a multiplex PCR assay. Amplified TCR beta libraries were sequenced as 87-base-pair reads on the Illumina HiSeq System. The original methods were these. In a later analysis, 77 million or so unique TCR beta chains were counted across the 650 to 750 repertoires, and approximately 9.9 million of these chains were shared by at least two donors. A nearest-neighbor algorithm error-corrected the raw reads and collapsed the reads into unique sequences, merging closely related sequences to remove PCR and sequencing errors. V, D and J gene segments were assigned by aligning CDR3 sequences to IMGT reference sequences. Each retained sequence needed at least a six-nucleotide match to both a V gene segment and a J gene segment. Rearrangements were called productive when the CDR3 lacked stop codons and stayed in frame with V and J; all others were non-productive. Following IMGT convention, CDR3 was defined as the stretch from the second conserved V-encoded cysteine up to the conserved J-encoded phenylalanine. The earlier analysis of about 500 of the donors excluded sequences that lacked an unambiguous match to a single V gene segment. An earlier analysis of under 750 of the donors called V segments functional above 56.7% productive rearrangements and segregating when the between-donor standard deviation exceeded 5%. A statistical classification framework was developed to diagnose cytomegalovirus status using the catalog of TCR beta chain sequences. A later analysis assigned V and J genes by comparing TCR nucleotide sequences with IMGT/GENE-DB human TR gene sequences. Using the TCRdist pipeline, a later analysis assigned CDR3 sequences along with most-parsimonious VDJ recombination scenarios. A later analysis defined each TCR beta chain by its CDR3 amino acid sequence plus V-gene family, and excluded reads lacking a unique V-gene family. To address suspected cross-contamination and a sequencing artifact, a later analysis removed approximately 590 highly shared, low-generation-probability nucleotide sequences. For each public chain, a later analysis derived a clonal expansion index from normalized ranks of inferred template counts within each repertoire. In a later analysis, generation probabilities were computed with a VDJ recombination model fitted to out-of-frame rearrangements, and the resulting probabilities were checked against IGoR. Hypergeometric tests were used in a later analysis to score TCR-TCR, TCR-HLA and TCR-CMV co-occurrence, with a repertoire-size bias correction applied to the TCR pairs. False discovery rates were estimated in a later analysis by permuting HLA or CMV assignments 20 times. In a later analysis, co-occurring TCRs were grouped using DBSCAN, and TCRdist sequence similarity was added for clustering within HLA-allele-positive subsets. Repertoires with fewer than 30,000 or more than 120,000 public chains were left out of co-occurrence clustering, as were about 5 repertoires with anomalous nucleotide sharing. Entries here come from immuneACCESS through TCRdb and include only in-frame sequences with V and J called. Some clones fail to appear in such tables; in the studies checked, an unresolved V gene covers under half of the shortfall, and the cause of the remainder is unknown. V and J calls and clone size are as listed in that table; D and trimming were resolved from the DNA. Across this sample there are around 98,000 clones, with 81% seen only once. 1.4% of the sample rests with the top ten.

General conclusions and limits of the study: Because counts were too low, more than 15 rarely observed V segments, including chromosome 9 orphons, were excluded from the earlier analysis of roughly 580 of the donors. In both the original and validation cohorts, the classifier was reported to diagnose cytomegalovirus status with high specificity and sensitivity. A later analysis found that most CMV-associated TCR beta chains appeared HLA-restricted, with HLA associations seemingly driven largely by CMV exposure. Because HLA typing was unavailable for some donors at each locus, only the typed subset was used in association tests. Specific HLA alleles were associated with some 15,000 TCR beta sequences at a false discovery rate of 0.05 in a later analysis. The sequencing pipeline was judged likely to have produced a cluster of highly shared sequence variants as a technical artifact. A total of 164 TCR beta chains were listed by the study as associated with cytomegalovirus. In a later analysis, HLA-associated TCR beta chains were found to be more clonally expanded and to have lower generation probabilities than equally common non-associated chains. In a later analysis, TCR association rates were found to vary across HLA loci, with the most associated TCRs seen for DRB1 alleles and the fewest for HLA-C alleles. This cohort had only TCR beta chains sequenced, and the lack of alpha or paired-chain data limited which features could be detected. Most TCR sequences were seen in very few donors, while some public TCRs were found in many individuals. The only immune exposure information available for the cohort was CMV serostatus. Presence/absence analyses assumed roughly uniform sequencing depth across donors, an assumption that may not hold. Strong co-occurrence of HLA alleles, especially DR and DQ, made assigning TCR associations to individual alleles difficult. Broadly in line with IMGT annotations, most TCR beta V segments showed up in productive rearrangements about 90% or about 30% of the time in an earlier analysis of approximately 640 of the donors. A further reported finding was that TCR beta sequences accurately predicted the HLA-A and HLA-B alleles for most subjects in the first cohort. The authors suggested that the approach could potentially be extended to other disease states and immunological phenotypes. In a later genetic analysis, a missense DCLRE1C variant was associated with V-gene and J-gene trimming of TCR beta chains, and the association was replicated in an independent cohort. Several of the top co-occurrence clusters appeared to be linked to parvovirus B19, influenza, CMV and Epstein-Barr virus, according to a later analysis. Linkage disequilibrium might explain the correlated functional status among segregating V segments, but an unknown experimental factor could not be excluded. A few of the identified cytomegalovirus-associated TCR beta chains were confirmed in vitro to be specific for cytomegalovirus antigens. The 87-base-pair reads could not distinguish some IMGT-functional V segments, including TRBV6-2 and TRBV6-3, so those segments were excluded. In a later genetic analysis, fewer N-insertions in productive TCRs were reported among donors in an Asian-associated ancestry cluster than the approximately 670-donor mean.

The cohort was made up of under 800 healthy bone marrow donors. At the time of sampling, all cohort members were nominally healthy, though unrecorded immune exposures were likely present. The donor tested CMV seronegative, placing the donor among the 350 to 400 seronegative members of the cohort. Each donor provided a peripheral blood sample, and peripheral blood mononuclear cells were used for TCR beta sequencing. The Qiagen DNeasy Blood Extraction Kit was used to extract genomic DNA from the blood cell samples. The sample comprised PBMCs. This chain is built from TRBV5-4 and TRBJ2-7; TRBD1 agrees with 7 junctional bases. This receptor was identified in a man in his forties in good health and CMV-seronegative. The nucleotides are TGTGCCAGCAGCTTGGAGACAGGGACCGAGCAGTACTTC. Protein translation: CASSLETGTEQYF. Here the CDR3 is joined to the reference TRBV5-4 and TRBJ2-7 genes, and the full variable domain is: ETGVTQSPTHLIKTRGQQVTLRCSSQSGHNTVSWYQQALGQGPQFIFQYYREEENGRGNFPPRFSGLQFPNYSSELNVNALELDDSALYLCASSLETGTEQYFGPGTRLTVT.